A selection of T cell receptor beta chains follows, all from one sample in a study of cytomegalovirus exposure and HLA in healthy donors. Generated by immunoSEQ multiplex PCR, the TCRdb table keeps only in-frame clones and is missing some. The data hold fewer than 200,000 clones, with 70% to 90% observed a single time. Material for sequencing was PBMCs. All receptors derive from a woman in her twenties or thirties in good health and CMV-seronegative. Both conserved end residues are trimmed from each CDR3.

TRBV7-6	ASSNRLAGVYEQF
TRBV10-3	AISDAGTGEETQY
TRBV4-3	ASSLRTETHEQY
TRBV7-2	ASSPRVGDGAF
TRBV6-5	ASSQGQNYGYT
TRBV7-9	ASSLDSQETQY
TRBV6-5	ASSPAPGKRNEQF
TRBV9	ASSVASGGYNEQF
TRBV11-2	ASSLGGYGIGYEQY
TRBV5-1	ASSLDWGGNSGNTIY
TRBV4-1	ASSQDLVMGRVLF
TRBV13	ASSRRYNEQF
TRBV13	ASSFGQGDEQY
TRBV5-8	ASSPTPPTANYGYT
TRBV27	ASRPQTGPAQPQH
TRBV10-3	AISDTGGTDTQY
TRBV15	ATSRTGVREQF